The 28 T cell receptor beta chains listed next were all sequenced from one sample in a study of CD8+ T cells in alopecia areata (dated by TCRdb to 2016 to 2018). The library was obtained by the immunoSEQ multiplex PCR assay. RNA was extracted from all samples and reverse transcribed into cDNA as template for TCR sequencing. This is the immuneACCESS table as TCRdb keeps it, with only in-frame sequences that have V and J called. A part of the clones is gone; compared with another copy, unresolved V genes explain less than half, and the rest is unexplained. This sample holds roughly 150,000 clones; 45% to 60% were observed only once. Approximately 4.3% of the sample is taken by the ten largest. Sequences were obtained from CD4+ T cells sorted from blood. The receptors here all came from a human donor in good health.

The chain joins TRBV29-1 to TRBJ2-1; D remains unclear. CDR3 size: 16 residues. Between the trimmed V and J ends, which lost 3 bases and 4 bases, there was a span of 19 bases. Looked up from germline, CDR1 is SQVTM and CDR2 is ANQGSEA. CDR3: CSVEALPTGWYNEQFF. CDR3 DNA sequence: TGCAGCGTTGAGGCCCTCCCGACTGGTTGGTACAATGAGCAGTTCTTC.

This chain joins TRBV15 and TRBJ2-5, with D possibly being TRBD1 (5 bases). V lost 0 bases and J lost 5, with 10 bases in between. The CDR3 contains 14 residues. The V gene's germline CDR1 is LNHNV and CDR2 YYDKDF (reference sequence). The CDR3 sequence is CATSRDQGLETQYF. In DNA form, the CDR3 reads TGTGCCACCAGCAGAGATCAGGGCTTGGAGACCCAGTACTTC.

The V call is TRBV29-1, the J call TRBJ1-2; no reliable D call. The CDR3 is 10 amino acids. V shed 3 bases and J shed 4 bases, with 3 bases lying between them. CDR1 and CDR2 from the germline V gene are SQVTM and ANQGSEA. In DNA, the CDR3 is TGCAGCGTTGAGCGCTATGGCTACACCTTC. Translating it yields CSVERYGYTF.

The chain has TRBV4-1 and TRBJ1-1, with D tentatively TRBD1 (6 bases). The CDR3 loop spans 14 amino acids. CDR1 is MGHRA, CDR2 YSYEKL, per germline. V was pared by 0 bases and J by 9 bases, with 14 bases between. In DNA form, the CDR3 reads TGCGCCAGCAGCCAAGAGCTACGCAGGGGCCAAGCTTTCTTT. The encoded protein is CASSQELRRGQAFF.

The chain combines TRBV4-1 with TRBJ2-1; 11 positions agree with TRBD2. Losses at the gene ends were 5 bases for V and 2 bases for J; bases not matched to a gene: 8. The CDR3 sequence is 17 residues long. The germline CDR1 and CDR2 sequences are MGHRA and YSYEKL. The CDR3 here is CASSARLAGLAYNEQFF. The DNA of the CDR3 is TGCGCCAGCAGCGCCCGACTAGCGGGGCTTGCCTACAATGAGCAGTTCTTC.

The chain links TRBV25-1 to TRBJ1-2; D uncertain. This CDR3 contains 13 residues. The V gene's germline CDR1 is MGHDK and CDR2 SYGVNS. The germline V and J ends were trimmed by 6 bases and 8 bases, with 16 bases remaining between them. CDR3 amino acids: CASRTGILGGYTF. In DNA, the CDR3 is TGTGCCAGCAGGACCGGGATCCTAGGGGGCTACACCTTC.

The chain uses TRBV2 and TRBJ2-7, with 13 nucleotides matching TRBD2. Germline loops: CDR1 SNHLY, CDR2 FYNNEI. Trimming removed 5 bases from V and 7 bases from J; junction bases left unmatched: 8. This CDR3 has 15 residues. Written as DNA, the CDR3 is TGTGCCAGCAGTCCCCGAGGACTAGCGGGAGAGGAGCAGTACTTC. Translating it yields CASSPRGLAGEEQYF.

This chain links TRBV15 with TRBJ1-4; tentatively, D is TRBD1 (5 bases). Trimming removed 3 bases at V and 8 bases at J, with 7 bases between. The CDR3 is 12 amino acids. From germline, CDR1 is LNHNV and CDR2 YYDKDF (reference sequence). The CDR3 sequence: CATSRGREKLFF. CDR3 bases: TGTGCCACCAGCAGGGGACGGGAAAAACTGTTTTTT.

The count of this clone is one. The chain carries TRBV5-1 and TRBJ1-1; no definite D call. Germline values: CDR1 SGHRS, CDR2 YFSETQ. The CDR3 extends over 15 amino acids. Trimming shortened V by 4 bases and J by 1 base, and 14 bases separated the two germline ends. The CDR3 sequence is CASSLTPNPNTEAFF. The DNA for the CDR3 is TGCGCCAGCAGCCTGACCCCAAACCCGAACACTGAAGCTTTCTTT. Combining the CDR3 with reference TRBV5-1 and TRBJ1-1 gives the whole variable domain KAGVTQTPRYLIKTRGQQVTLSCSPISGHRSVSWYQQTPGQGLQFLFEYFSETQRNKGNFPGRFSGRQFSNSRSEMNVSTLELGDSALYLCASSLTPNPNTEAFFGQGTRLTVV.

This clone was observed a few times. This sequence joins TRBV29-1 and TRBJ1-2; the D is unclear. The ends were cut back, 7 bases at V and 7 bases at J, with 13 bases in the middle. The CDR3 has 11 amino acids. Germline CDR1 SQVTM, CDR2 ANQGSEA. CDR3 sequence: CSAGERRGYTF. In DNA form, the CDR3 reads TGCAGCGCTGGGGAGAGGCGTGGCTACACCTTC.

Note on this clone: The identical CDR3 is also encoded by other nucleotide sequences in the sample. The chain couples TRBV29-1 to TRBJ1-2; TRBD1 is a possible D gene (5 bases). The CDR3 is 12 amino acids. Germline-derived CDR1 and CDR2 are SQVTM and ANQGSEA. Deletions cut 4 bases from V and 2 bases from J, with 8 bases between. DNA for the CDR3: TGCAGCGTTGTGGGGGGGAACTATGGCTACACCTTC. The encoded protein is CSVVGGNYGYTF.

The chain has TRBV29-1 and TRBJ2-6; tentatively, D is TRBD1 (7 bases). The length of the CDR3 is 16 residues. Trimming took 4 bases from V and 4 from J, leaving 17 bases between them. CDR1 and CDR2 (germline): SQVTM, ANQGSEA. CDR3 coding DNA: TGCAGCGTTGGGAGGGACAGCCCATTGGGGGCCAACGTCCTGACTTTC. This gives the protein CSVGRDSPLGANVLTF.

This CDR3 reads CASSLRRTSGANVLTF. DNA for the CDR3: TGTGCCAGCAGCTTACGGAGGACCTCTGGGGCCAACGTCCTGACTTTC. V is TRBV7-8 and J is TRBJ2-6; D is perhaps TRBD2 (5 bases). Germline lookup yields CDR1 SGHVS and CDR2 FQNEAQ. With 2 bases removed from V and 0 bases from J, the gap between germline ends came to 8 bases. The CDR3 spans 16 residues.

The J gene is TRBJ2-3, the V gene TRBV28, with TRBD1 as a possible D gene (7 bases). The CDR3 consists of 14 residues. With 1 base removed from V and 7 bases from J, the gap between germline ends came to 12 bases. The germline V gene encodes CDR1 MDHEN and CDR2 SYDVKM. CDR3 sequence: CASSLYQGGNTQYF. The CDR3 nucleotides are TGTGCCAGCAGTTTATACCAGGGGGGAAATACGCAGTATTTT.

The genes are TRBV5-1 and TRBJ2-2, with 8 nucleotides matching TRBD1. With 0 bases clipped from V and 6 bases from J, the junction kept 4 bases outside the gene matches. The CDR3 has 15 amino acids. Germline assignment: CDR1 SGHRS and CDR2 YFSETQ. CDR3 nucleotides: TGCGCCAGCAGCTTGGGGGACAGGAGTTCCGGGGAGCTGTTTTTT. Amino acids: CASSLGDRSSGELFF. Full variable domain (outside the CDR3, taken from reference TRBV5-1 and TRBJ2-2): KAGVTQTPRYLIKTRGQQVTLSCSPISGHRSVSWYQQTPGQGLQFLFEYFSETQRNKGNFPGRFSGRQFSNSRSEMNVSTLELGDSALYLCASSLGDRSSGELFFGEGSRLTVL.

This clone has just a few counts. The rearrangement links TRBV9 to TRBJ2-1, with 7 bases identical to TRBD1. J gave up 5 bases and V 6 bases, and 5 bases lay outside the gene matches. This CDR3 has 13 amino acids. The V gene's germline CDR1 is SGDLS and CDR2 YYNGEE. CDR3 in amino acids: CASKRTGDNEQFF. Here the CDR3 DNA reads TGTGCCAGCAAGCGGACAGGAGACAATGAGCAGTTCTTC.

This chain joins TRBV7-9 and TRBJ2-7; unclear D gene. V was trimmed by 0 bases and J by 1 base, leaving 7 bases between them. Germline-derived CDR1 and CDR2 are SEHNR and FQNEAQ (reference sequence). CDR3 length equals 14 residues. CDR3 loop: CASSLASTSYEQYF. In DNA form, the CDR3 reads TGTGCCAGCAGCTTAGCTTCCACTTCCTACGAGCAGTACTTC.

The chain joins TRBV30 to TRBJ2-7; D may be TRBD2 (6 bases). The CDR3 contains 15 residues. Trimming left V 3 bases short and J 2 bases short, with 17 bases between. Germline V gene data show CDR1 as GTSNPN and CDR2 as SVGIG (reference sequence). CDR3: CAWSRPGRTTYEQYF. Here the CDR3 DNA reads TGTGCCTGGAGCCGGCCTGGGAGGACCACCTACGAGCAGTACTTC.

The chain is built from TRBV30 and TRBJ2-4, with 10 positions matching TRBD1. The V and J ends lost 3 bases and 7 bases, in that order; junction bases with no gene match: 3. Germline loops: CDR1 GTSNPN, CDR2 SVGIG (reference sequence). There are 13 residues in the CDR3. The CDR3 DNA is TGTGCCTGGAGCGTGGGACAGGGGAACATTCAGTACTTC. This codes for CAWSVGQGNIQYF.

The CDR3 loop is CASGEETQYF. Here the CDR3 DNA reads TGCGCCAGCGGGGAAGAGACCCAGTACTTC. The chain uses TRBV10-2 and TRBJ2-5; no firm D call. The germline gives CDR1 WSHSY, CDR2 SAAADI. V shed 8 bases and J shed 3 bases, with 4 bases lying between them. The CDR3 length is 10 residues.

The count of this clone is one. The J gene is TRBJ2-1, the V gene TRBV6-6, with D possibly being TRBD2 (5 bases). The CDR3 sequence is 15 residues long. Trimming took 5 bases from V and 5 from J, leaving 16 bases between them. Germline V gene sequence: CDR1 MNHNY, CDR2 SVGAGI (reference sequence). CDR3 nucleotide sequence: TGTGCCAGCAGTACTAGGGCCCCCGTAAACAATGAGCAGTTCTTC. It translates to CASSTRAPVNNEQFF.

The V gene is TRBV30, the J gene TRBJ1-1, with D hard to call. The CDR3 is 10 residues long. The V gene's germline CDR1 is GTSNPN and CDR2 SVGIG (reference sequence). The V end was cut by 8 bases, the J end by 8 bases, with 12 bases between. CDR3 DNA sequence: TGTGCCCGTGGGCAGACCGAAGCTTTCTTT. The encoded protein is CARGQTEAFF.

This clone was found a few times. J is TRBJ2-1 and V is TRBV7-9; TRBD2 is a possible D gene (5 bases). Between the trimmed V and J ends, which lost 2 bases and 6 bases, there was a span of 17 bases. Germline CDR1 is SEHNR and CDR2 is FQNEAQ (reference sequence). There are 16 residues in the CDR3. The CDR3: CASSLTWTGSVNEQFF. The CDR3 DNA follows: TGTGCCAGCAGCTTAACGTGGACTGGGTCTGTCAATGAGCAGTTCTTC.

This clone was recorded once. The V and J genes are TRBV28 and TRBJ2-4; the match to TRBD1 covers 7 bases. V shed 5 bases, J shed 8 bases, and the junction held 12 bases outside the gene matches. Germline CDR1 and CDR2: MDHEN and SYDVKM. This CDR3 comprises 15 residues. CDR3 sequence (DNA): TGTGCCAGCAGTCCACCGAAAGGGGGCGTGGACATTCAGTACTTC. As protein: CASSPPKGGVDIQYF.

The chain has TRBV7-6 and TRBJ2-3; perhaps TRBD1 as D (5 bases). CDR1 and CDR2 (germline): SGHVS, FNYEAQ. With 4 bases removed from V and 6 bases from J, the gap between germline ends came to 11 bases. The CDR3 extends over 13 amino acids. CDR3 in amino acids: CASSSKTVDTQYF. As DNA, the CDR3 is TGTGCCAGCAGCTCGAAGACAGTCGATACGCAGTATTTT.

This chain joins TRBV29-1 and TRBJ1-1; D is uncertain. CDR3 length: 12 amino acids. V was trimmed by 7 bases and J by 4 bases, leaving 13 bases between them. The germline V gene has CDR1 SQVTM and CDR2 ANQGSEA. The CDR3 protein is CSGRALSTEAFF. In DNA form, the CDR3 reads TGCAGCGGTAGGGCCTTGAGCACTGAAGCTTTCTTT.

The chain employs TRBV2 and TRBJ2-1; 9 nucleotides line up with TRBD1. Germline CDR1 and CDR2: SNHLY and FYNNEI. The V and J ends lost 7 bases and 7 bases, in that order; junction bases with no gene match: 11. The CDR3 is 15 amino acids. The CDR3, as DNA: TGTGCCAGCATTCTGGGGGGACAGGGTGGAAATGAGCAGTTCTTC. This encodes CASILGGQGGNEQFF.

About this clone: Other DNA sequences from this sample encode an identical CDR3 as well. V is TRBV29-1 and J is TRBJ1-1; D is undetermined. Germline loops: CDR1 SQVTM, CDR2 ANQGSEA. V lost 4 bases to trimming and J lost 1 base, with 7 bases between them. This CDR3 has 12 amino acids. The CDR3 loop reads CSVGYGNTEAFF. CDR3 coding DNA: TGCAGCGTTGGTTACGGGAACACTGAAGCTTTCTTT.